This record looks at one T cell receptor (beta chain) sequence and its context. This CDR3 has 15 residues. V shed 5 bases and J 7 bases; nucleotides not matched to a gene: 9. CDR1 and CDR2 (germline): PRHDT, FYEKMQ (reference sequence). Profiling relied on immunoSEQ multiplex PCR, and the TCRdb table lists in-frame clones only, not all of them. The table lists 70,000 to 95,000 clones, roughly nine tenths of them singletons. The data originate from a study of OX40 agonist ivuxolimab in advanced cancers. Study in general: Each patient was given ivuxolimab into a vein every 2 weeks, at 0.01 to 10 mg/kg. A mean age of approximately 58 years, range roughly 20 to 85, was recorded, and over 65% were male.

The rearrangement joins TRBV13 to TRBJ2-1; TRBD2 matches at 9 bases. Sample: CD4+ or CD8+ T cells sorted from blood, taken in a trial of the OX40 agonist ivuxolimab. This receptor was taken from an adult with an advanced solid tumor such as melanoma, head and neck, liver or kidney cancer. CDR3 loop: CASSTPGLALNEQFF. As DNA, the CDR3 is TGTGCCAGCAGCACCCCGGGACTAGCCCTAAATGAGCAGTTCTTC.